This T cell receptor (beta chain) was retrieved from a study of technical replicates of blood from a handful of donors. The CDR3 contains 14 residues. The germline CDR1 and CDR2 sequences are GTSNPN and SVGIG (reference sequence). Unmatched junction bases numbered 10, after V lost 3 bases and J lost 10 bases. The assay was immunoSEQ multiplex PCR, and TCRdb's table has in-frame clones only and misses some. This table has roughly 79,000 clones, around four fifths appearing once. This chain joins TRBV30 and TRBJ2-1; 9 bases are a match to TRBD1. The sequencing input was PBMCs. The source of this sequence is a human donor in good health. Some clones in this sample may be carry-over from other donors' samples. The chain's CDR3 is CAWRHGTGWREQFF. As DNA, the CDR3 is TGTGCCTGGAGACACGGGACAGGGTGGAGAGAGCAGTTCTTC.